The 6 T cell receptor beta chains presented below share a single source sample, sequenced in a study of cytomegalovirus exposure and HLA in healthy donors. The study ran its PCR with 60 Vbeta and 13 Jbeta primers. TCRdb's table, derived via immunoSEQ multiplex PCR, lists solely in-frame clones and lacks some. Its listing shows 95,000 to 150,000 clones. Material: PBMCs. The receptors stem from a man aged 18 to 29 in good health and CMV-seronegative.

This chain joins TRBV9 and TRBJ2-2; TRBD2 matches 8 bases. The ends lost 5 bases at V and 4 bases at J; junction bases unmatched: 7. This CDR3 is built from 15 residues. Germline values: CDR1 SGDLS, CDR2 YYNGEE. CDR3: CASRPGLVATGELFF. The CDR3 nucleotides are TGTGCCAGCAGACCGGGACTAGTGGCCACCGGGGAGCTGTTTTTT. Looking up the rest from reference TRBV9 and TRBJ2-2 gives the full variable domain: DSGVTQTPKHLITATGQRVTLRCSPRSGDLSVYWYQQSLDQGLQFLIQYYNGEERAKGNILERFSAQQFPDLHSELNLSSLELGDSALYFCASRPGLVATGELFFGEGSRLTVL.

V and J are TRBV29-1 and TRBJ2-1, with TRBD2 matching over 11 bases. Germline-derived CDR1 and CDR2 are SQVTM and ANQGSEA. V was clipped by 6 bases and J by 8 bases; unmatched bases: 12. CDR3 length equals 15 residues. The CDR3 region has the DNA TGCAGCGTGATACTGACTAGCGGGATTGCCCATGAGCAGTTCTTC. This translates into CSVILTSGIAHEQFF.

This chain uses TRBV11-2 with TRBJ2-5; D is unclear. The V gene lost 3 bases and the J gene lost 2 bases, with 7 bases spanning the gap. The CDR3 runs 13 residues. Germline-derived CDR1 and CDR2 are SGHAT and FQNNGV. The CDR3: CASSFGVQETQYF. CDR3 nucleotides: TGTGCCAGCAGCTTCGGAGTACAAGAGACCCAGTACTTC.

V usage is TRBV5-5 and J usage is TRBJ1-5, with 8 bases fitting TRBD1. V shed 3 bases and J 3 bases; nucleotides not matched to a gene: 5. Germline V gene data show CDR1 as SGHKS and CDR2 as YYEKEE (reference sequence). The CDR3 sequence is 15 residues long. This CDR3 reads CASSWTGRPNQPQHF. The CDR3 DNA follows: TGTGCCAGCAGCTGGACAGGGAGGCCCAATCAGCCCCAGCATTTT.

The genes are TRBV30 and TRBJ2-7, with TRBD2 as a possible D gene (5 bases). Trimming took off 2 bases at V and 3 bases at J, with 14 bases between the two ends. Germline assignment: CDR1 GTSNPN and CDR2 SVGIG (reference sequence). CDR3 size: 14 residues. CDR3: CAWSSGSGNYEQYF. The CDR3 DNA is TGTGCCTGGAGTAGTGGATCGGGGAACTACGAGCAGTACTTC.

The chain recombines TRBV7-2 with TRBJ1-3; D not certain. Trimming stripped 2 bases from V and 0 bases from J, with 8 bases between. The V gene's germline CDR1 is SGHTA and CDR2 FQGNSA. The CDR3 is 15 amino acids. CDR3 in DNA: TGTGCCAGCAGCTTACGACGGGGCTCTGGAAACACCATATATTTT. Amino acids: CASSLRRGSGNTIYF.